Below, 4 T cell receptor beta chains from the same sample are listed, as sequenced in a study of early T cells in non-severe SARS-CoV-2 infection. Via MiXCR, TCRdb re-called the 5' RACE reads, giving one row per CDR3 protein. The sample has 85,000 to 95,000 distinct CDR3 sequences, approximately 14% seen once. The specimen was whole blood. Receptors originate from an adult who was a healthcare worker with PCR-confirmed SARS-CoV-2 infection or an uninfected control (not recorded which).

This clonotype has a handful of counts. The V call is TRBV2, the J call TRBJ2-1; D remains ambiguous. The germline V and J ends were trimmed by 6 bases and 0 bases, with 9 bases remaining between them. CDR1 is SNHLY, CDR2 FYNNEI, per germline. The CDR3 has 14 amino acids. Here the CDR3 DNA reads TGTGCCAGCAGGACCGTTAGCTCCTACAATGAGCAGTTCTTC. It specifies CASRTVSSYNEQFF.

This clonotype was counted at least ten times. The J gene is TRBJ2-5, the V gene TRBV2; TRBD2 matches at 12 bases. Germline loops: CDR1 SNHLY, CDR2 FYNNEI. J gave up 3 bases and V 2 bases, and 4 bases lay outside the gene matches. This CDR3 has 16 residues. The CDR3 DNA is TGTGCCAGCAGTGAATCTCCTAGCGGGGGGGAAGAGACCCAGTACTTC. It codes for CASSESPSGGEETQYF.

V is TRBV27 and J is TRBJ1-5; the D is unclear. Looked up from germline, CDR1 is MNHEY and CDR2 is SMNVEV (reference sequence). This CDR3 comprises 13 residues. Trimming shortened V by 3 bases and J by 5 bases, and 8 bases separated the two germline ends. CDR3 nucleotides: TGTGCCAGCAGTTTCTCTCAACATCAGCCCCAGCATTTT. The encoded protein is CASSFSQHQPQHF.

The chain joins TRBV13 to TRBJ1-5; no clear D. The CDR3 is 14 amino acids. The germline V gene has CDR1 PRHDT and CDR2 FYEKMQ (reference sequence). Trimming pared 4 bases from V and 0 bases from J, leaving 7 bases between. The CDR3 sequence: CASSSRYSNQPQHF. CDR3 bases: TGTGCCAGCAGCTCGCGGTATAGCAATCAGCCCCAGCATTTT. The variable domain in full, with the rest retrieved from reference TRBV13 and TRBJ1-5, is AAGVIQSPRHLIKEKRETATLKCYPIPRHDTVYWYQQGPGQDPQFLISFYEKMQSDKGSIPDRFSAQQFSDYHSELNMSSLELGDSALYFCASSSRYSNQPQHFGDGTRLSIL.